This T cell receptor beta chain was identified during a study of cytomegalovirus exposure and HLA in healthy donors. Across the study: T cells numbering approximately 170 million yielded some 100 million unique TCR beta sequences in an earlier analysis.

PCR involved 60 Vbeta and 13 Jbeta primers. TCRdb keeps only in-frame clones here, not all; method: immunoSEQ multiplex PCR. The sample contains about 190,000 clones, 9.5% to 15% of which appear only once. This clone was observed a handful of times. Its antigen is unidentified. The germline V gene has CDR1 LGHNA and CDR2 YSLEER. V was pared by 0 bases and J by 2 bases, with 11 bases between. There are 15 residues in the CDR3. General study points: Later work associated fewer than 20,000 TCR beta sequences with HLA alleles at 0.05 false discovery rate. Most sequenced TCRs were rare (though some public TCRs occurred in many donors).

Sequencing was carried out using PBMCs. The receptor was derived from a man aged 50 to 59 in good health and CMV-seropositive. The chain has TRBV4-3 and TRBJ2-7, with D possibly TRBD2 on 5 matching bases. CDR3 loop: CASSQDRGPPYEQYF. CDR3 in DNA: TGCGCCAGCAGCCAAGATCGAGGGCCCCCCTACGAGCAGTACTTC.